A single sample gave rise to the 22 T cell receptor beta chains below, sequenced in a study of beta chain features in type 1 diabetes. The study, taken as a whole, reports: Type 1 diabetes patients had TCRB CDR3s that were shorter (moderately but significantly so) in all four CD4+ subsets.

Antigens of these TCRs are unknown. Of the isolated RNA, all was reverse transcribed, and so the sequenced material was expressed TCRB transcripts. This table comes from immunoSEQ multiplex PCR, and its TCRdb copy is limited to in-frame clones, with some not included. The repertoire holds about 240,000 clones, approximately 14% seen once, with 0.015% to 0.02% in the top ten. Material for sequencing was naive CD4+ T cells from blood. Source of these receptors: a man aged 25 to 45 with type 1 diabetes.

The chain links TRBV27 to TRBJ1-5, with D unclear. The CDR3 runs to 13 residues. Germline V gene sequence: CDR1 MNHEY, CDR2 SMNVEV (reference sequence). V was cut by 4 bases and J by 5 bases, with 9 bases left in between. CDR3 bases: TGTGCCAGCAGTTATAAGAGTGATCAGCCCCAGCATTTT. As protein: CASSYKSDQPQHF.

The table lists this clone with a few counts. The CDR3 sequence is CASSRGTGQPYEQYF. Here the CDR3 DNA reads TGTGCCAGCAGTAGGGGGACAGGGCAACCCTACGAGCAGTACTTC. The chain links TRBV25-1 to TRBJ2-7; 9 bases align to TRBD1. The CDR3 extends over 15 amino acids. In germline, CDR1 is MGHDK, CDR2 SYGVNS. Trimming at V came to 5 bases and at J to 2 bases, leaving 7 bases not matched to a gene.

CDR3 sequence reads: CATSRVGTTQETQYF. CDR3 sequence (DNA): TGTGCCACCAGCAGAGTGGGGACTACGCAAGAGACCCAGTACTTC. This chain uses TRBV15 with TRBJ2-5; TRBD2 matches 7 bases. The germline V gene encodes CDR1 LNHNV and CDR2 YYDKDF (reference sequence). The trim removed 1 base at V and 2 bases at J, leaving 4 bases unmatched. The CDR3 is 15 residues long.

This clone was recorded a few times. The sample holds other DNA sequences that translate to the same CDR3. This sequence joins TRBV9 and TRBJ2-5; 8 nucleotides agree with TRBD1. The CDR3 is 13 residues long. The V segment lost 0 bases and the J segment 5 bases; nucleotides outside the gene matches: 0. The germline gives CDR1 SGDLS, CDR2 YYNGEE. The CDR3 sequence is CASSVGQGETQYF. The CDR3 DNA is TGTGCCAGCAGCGTAGGACAGGGGGAGACCCAGTACTTC.

The chain carries TRBV7-9 and TRBJ2-1; 12 positions agree with TRBD2. The germline V gene encodes CDR1 SEHNR and CDR2 FQNEAQ (reference sequence). There are 18 residues in the CDR3. Trimming took 7 bases from V and 2 from J; bases not matched to a gene: 12. CDR3 sequence: CASTTSGSLEVAYNEQFF. CDR3 sequence (DNA): TGTGCCAGCACGACTAGCGGGAGTCTAGAGGTGGCCTACAATGAGCAGTTCTTC.

This clone was picked up a small number of times. V gene TRBV6-1 combines with J gene TRBJ2-5; D remains ambiguous. Germline V CDR1 and CDR2: MNHNS, SASEGT. V gave up 9 bases and J gave up 3 bases, with 11 bases separating them. This CDR3 has 12 residues. Written as DNA, the CDR3 is TGTGCCAGTGCGGTGACGGAAGAGACCCAGTACTTC. Translating it yields CASAVTEETQYF.

This clone was seen a few times. The chain joins TRBV30 to TRBJ2-3, with D hard to call. Germline CDR1 and CDR2: GTSNPN and SVGIG (reference sequence). This CDR3 contains 12 residues. Trimming stripped 0 bases from V and 6 bases from J, with 7 bases between. Here the CDR3 reads CAWSVVLDTQYF. In DNA, the CDR3 is TGTGCCTGGAGTGTAGTACTCGATACGCAGTATTTT.

This clone was counted once. The chain is built from TRBV19 and TRBJ2-7, with D perhaps TRBD1 (6 bases). The length of the CDR3 is 15 residues. The germline V and J ends were trimmed by 1 base and 6 bases, with 16 bases remaining between them. CDR1 LNHDA and CDR2 SQIVND come from the germline V gene (reference sequence). CDR3 region: CASSIGGGTIGEQYF. The CDR3, as DNA: TGTGCCAGTAGTATAGGTGGGGGCACGATTGGCGAGCAGTACTTC. The full variable domain, rest sourced from reference TRBV19 and TRBJ2-7, is DGGITQSPKYLFRKEGQNVTLSCEQNLNHDAMYWYRQDPGQGLRLIYYSQIVNDFQKGDIAEGYSVSREKKESFPLTVTSAQKNPTAFYLCASSIGGGTIGEQYFGPGTRLTVT.

This clone has only a few counts. The chain recombines TRBV7-2 with TRBJ2-3, with a weak D call TRBD2 (6 bases). V was clipped by 1 base and J by 2 bases, with 10 bases between them. CDR3 size: 15 residues. Germline CDR1 SGHTA, CDR2 FQGNSA. CDR3 nucleotides: TGTGCCAGCAGCTTAGTTTCGGGAGCCACAGATACGCAGTATTTT. It yields the protein CASSLVSGATDTQYF. Based on the CDR3 plus reference TRBV7-2 and TRBJ2-3, the full variable domain is GAGVSQSPSNKVTEKGKDVELRCDPISGHTALYWYRQSLGQGLEFLIYFQGNSAPDKSGLPSDRFSAERTGGSVSTLTIQRTQQEDSAVYLCASSLVSGATDTQYFGPGTRLTVL.

This clone was detected a few times. The chain uses TRBV5-1 and TRBJ1-4, with D tentatively TRBD1 (5 bases). Germline V gene sequence: CDR1 SGHRS, CDR2 YFSETQ. Trimming took 5 bases from V and 0 from J, leaving 8 bases between them. This CDR3 has 14 residues. DNA for the CDR3: TGCGCCAGCAGAGGGGAAGCAACTAATGAAAAACTGTTTTTT. This codes for CASRGEATNEKLFF.

This chain connects TRBV19 to TRBJ1-5; 8 positions match TRBD1. V lost 6 bases to trimming and J lost 5 bases; unmatched junction nucleotides: 12. Per the germline V gene, CDR1 is LNHDA and CDR2 is SQIVND (reference sequence). The CDR3 length is 16 residues. The CDR3 spells CASSRPLRRGHQPQHF. For the CDR3, the DNA is TGTGCCAGTAGCCGCCCTCTTCGCAGGGGGCATCAGCCCCAGCATTTT.

This clone was observed a few times. The rearrangement joins TRBV18 to TRBJ2-1; 7 bases are shared with TRBD1. Trimming took 6 bases from V and 5 from J; bases not matched to a gene: 7. Germline-derived CDR1 and CDR2 are KGHSH and LQKENI. The CDR3 consists of 14 residues. CDR3 nucleotide sequence: TGTGCCAGCTCGCCCCGGGACAGCAACAATGAGCAGTTCTTC. Its protein is CASSPRDSNNEQFF.

This clone was observed a handful of times. The chain carries TRBV5-1 and TRBJ2-4; the D is unclear. V was pared by 2 bases and J by 0 bases, with 6 bases between. Per the germline V gene, CDR1 is SGHRS and CDR2 is YFSETQ. This CDR3 spans 14 amino acids. The CDR3 DNA sequence: TGCGCCAGCAGCTTTGCGGAAGCCAAAAACATTCAGTACTTC. Its protein product is CASSFAEAKNIQYF.

The chain combines TRBV6-5 with TRBJ2-1; a possible D gene is TRBD2 (6 bases). This CDR3 contains 14 residues. The germline V gene encodes CDR1 MNHEY and CDR2 SVGAGI. The ends were cut back, 2 bases at V and 3 bases at J, with 8 bases in the middle. The CDR3 nucleotides read TGTGCCAGCAGTTACGCGGGGAACTACAATGAGCAGTTCTTC. This codes for CASSYAGNYNEQFF.

There are a few counts of this clone. The CDR3 DNA reads as TGTGCCAGCAGCTTGCAGGGGGCTTCCTACGAGCAGTACTTC. Protein sequence: CASSLQGASYEQYF. This rearrangement joins TRBV5-6 to TRBJ2-7, with 8 bases that match TRBD1. The CDR3 contains 14 residues. Germline V CDR1 and CDR2: SGHDT, YYEEEE. Germline trimming cut 1 base from V and 1 base from J; bases unmatched to any gene: 1.

This clone was seen only a few times. The chain recombines TRBV7-9 with TRBJ2-5, with 9 positions matching TRBD2. Germline CDR1 and CDR2: SEHNR and FQNEAQ (reference sequence). Trimming removed 4 bases from V and 2 bases from J; junction bases left unmatched: 2. The CDR3 is 14 residues long. CDR3 protein: CASSSGLAQETQYF. The CDR3 region has the DNA TGTGCCAGCAGCTCGGGACTAGCACAAGAGACCCAGTACTTC.

This clone occurred a few times. The genes are TRBV7-9 and TRBJ2-5, with 11 bases fitting TRBD1. The ends lost 7 bases at V and 5 bases at J; junction bases unmatched: 6. The CDR3 totals 14 residues. From germline, CDR1 is SEHNR and CDR2 FQNEAQ (reference sequence). CDR3 in amino acids: CASTRTGGEETQYF. CDR3 coding DNA: TGTGCCAGCACTCGGACAGGGGGCGAGGAGACCCAGTACTTC.

This clone has just a few counts. The V and J genes are TRBV2 and TRBJ2-7; 11 bases map to TRBD1. Looked up from germline, CDR1 is SNHLY and CDR2 is FYNNEI. The CDR3 totals 14 residues. V dropped 6 bases and J dropped 7; count of bases not matched to a gene: 8. The CDR3 DNA is TGTGCCAGCAGGGGACAGGGGGAAGTGGGGGAGCAGTACTTC. It is translated as CASRGQGEVGEQYF.

In its sample, this clone was seen a few times. This chain joins TRBV2 and TRBJ2-2; D gene uncertain. Germline V CDR1 and CDR2: SNHLY, FYNNEI. Trimming removed 5 bases at V and 3 bases at J, with 4 bases between. The CDR3 runs 12 residues. The CDR3 spells CASSPDTGELFF. CDR3 DNA: TGTGCCAGCAGTCCGGACACCGGGGAGCTGTTTTTT.

The chain combines TRBV5-6 with TRBJ2-7; 12 bases are a match to TRBD2. Germline V CDR1 and CDR2: SGHDT, YYEEEE. CDR3 length: 16 amino acids. Trimming took 4 bases from V and 2 from J; bases not matched to a gene: 7. CDR3 residues: CASSTRRTSGTYEQYF. The CDR3 DNA follows: TGTGCCAGCAGCACCAGGCGGACTAGCGGGACCTACGAGCAGTACTTC.

The rearrangement joins TRBV4-1 to TRBJ2-4; maybe TRBD1 (5 bases). Germline CDR1 and CDR2: MGHRA and YSYEKL. The CDR3 has 16 amino acids. The V and J ends lost 0 bases and 1 base respectively, with 10 bases between them. This CDR3 reads CASSQEAGLAKNIQYF. The DNA of the CDR3 is TGCGCCAGCAGCCAAGAGGCAGGGCTTGCCAAAAACATTCAGTACTTC.

The chain carries TRBV4-2 and TRBJ2-3; D is unresolved. The CDR3 totals 14 residues. Trimming took off 0 bases at V and 1 base at J, with 5 bases between the two ends. CDR1 and CDR2 from the germline V gene are LGHNA and YNFKEQ. The CDR3 region has the DNA TGTGCCAGCAGCCAAGAACCAGGCACAGATACGCAGTATTTT. Its protein is CASSQEPGTDTQYF.